Each of the 22 T cell receptor beta chains below was sequenced from the same sample in a study of T-cell memory formation after mild COVID-19. TCRdb redid the calling of the 5' RACE reads with MiXCR, one entry per CDR3 protein. The profile shows hundreds of thousands of distinct CDR3 sequences, approximately 15% of them singletons. The sample consisted of PBMCs or a T cell subset sorted from them (not recorded which). The source of these receptors is a man aged 18-30 years who had mild COVID-19 (a few samples of this study predate the infection). Cell type and time point are not known.

In its sample, this clonotype was seen many times. V usage is TRBV7-2 and J usage is TRBJ1-2; D is perhaps TRBD1 (5 bases). CDR3 length equals 15 residues. The germline V gene has CDR1 SGHTA and CDR2 FQGNSA. Trimming took 0 bases from V and 6 from J, leaving 14 bases between them. The CDR3 here is CASSLARGLRDGYTF. The CDR3 DNA is TGTGCCAGCAGCTTAGCGCGGGGACTTCGGGATGGCTACACCTTC.

J is TRBJ1-2 and V is TRBV7-2; D is unresolved. Germline CDR1 SGHTA, CDR2 FQGNSA. This CDR3 is built from 12 residues. Trimming left V 4 bases short and J 7 bases short, with 10 bases between. CDR3 sequence reads: CASSSQFGGYTF. The CDR3 DNA is TGTGCCAGCAGCTCCCAATTTGGTGGCTACACCTTC.

This clonotype was observed a few times. The rearrangement links TRBV20-1 to TRBJ1-1, with 7 nucleotides matching TRBD1. The CDR3 has 16 amino acids. Unmatched junction bases numbered 12, after V lost 5 bases and J lost 0 bases. Germline V gene data show CDR1 as DFQATT and CDR2 as SNEGSKA (reference sequence). The CDR3 spells CSAPPSPTGMNTEAFF. The CDR3 bases are TGCAGTGCTCCTCCCTCCCCGACAGGGATGAACACTGAAGCTTTCTTT.

This clonotype was seen repeatedly, ten times or more. The chain is built from TRBV7-6 and TRBJ1-1, with TRBD1 identical over 7 bases. The junction had 10 bases not matched to a gene; V was cut back by 5 bases and J by 4 bases. The CDR3 is made up of 15 amino acids. Germline CDR1 SGHVS, CDR2 FNYEAQ. This CDR3 reads CASSPPKAGGTEAFF. The DNA for the CDR3 is TGTGCCAGCAGCCCCCCCAAGGCAGGGGGCACTGAAGCTTTCTTT.

The rearrangement uses TRBV4-2 and TRBJ2-3, with D hard to call. Trimming stripped 0 bases from V and 0 bases from J, with 4 bases between. CDR1 is LGHNA, CDR2 YNFKEQ, per germline. CDR3 size: 14 residues. The CDR3 loop reads CASSQEASTDTQYF. The CDR3 DNA follows: TGTGCCAGCAGCCAAGAGGCCAGCACAGATACGCAGTATTTT.

The V and J genes are TRBV12-3 or TRBV12-4 and TRBJ1-1; no clear D. The CDR3 contains 13 residues. V was shortened by 2 bases and J by 3 bases, with 7 bases between the two germline ends. CDR3 residues: CASSLQMDTEAFF. CDR3 DNA sequence: TGTGCCAGCAGTTTACAAATGGACACTGAAGCTTTCTTT.

This clonotype was detected a few times. The chain joins TRBV6-2 or TRBV6-3 to TRBJ1-4; 10 bases align to TRBD1. The CDR3 totals 13 residues. The germline V gene encodes CDR1 MNHEY and CDR2 SVGEGT. The ends lost 7 bases at V and 7 bases at J; junction bases unmatched: 3. Here the CDR3 reads CASNRDRGEKLFF. In DNA, the CDR3 is TGTGCCAGCAACCGGGACAGGGGTGAAAAACTGTTTTTT.

The chain has TRBV11-2 and TRBJ2-7; D is undetermined. The V gene lost 6 bases and the J gene lost 3 bases, with 9 bases spanning the gap. Germline values: CDR1 SGHAT, CDR2 FQNNGV. CDR3 length: 12 residues. In DNA form, the CDR3 reads TGTGCCAGCAGTCACGGCAGCTACGAGCAGTACGTC. Encoded protein: CASSHGSYEQYV.

In its sample, this clonotype was seen a few times. The genes are TRBV9 and TRBJ1-5; no firm D call. The CDR3 sequence is 15 residues long. V gave up 8 bases and J gave up 0 bases, with 15 bases separating them. Looked up from germline, CDR1 is SGDLS and CDR2 is YYNGEE. The CDR3 nucleotides are TGTGCCAGTTTGGGTACGGCGTATAGCAATCAGCCCCAGCATTTT. It encodes CASLGTAYSNQPQHF.

This clonotype was seen more than once but under ten times. The chain joins TRBV9 to TRBJ1-2, with D perhaps matching TRBD1 (5 bases). This CDR3 has 16 amino acids. V shed 0 bases and J shed 6 bases, with 18 bases lying between them. Germline V gene data show CDR1 as SGDLS and CDR2 as YYNGEE. The CDR3: CASSVGADPRGDGYTF. The CDR3 DNA sequence: TGTGCCAGCAGCGTAGGGGCGGACCCAAGGGGAGATGGCTACACCTTC. Full variable domain (remainder filled in from reference TRBV9 and TRBJ1-2): DSGVTQTPKHLITATGQRVTLRCSPRSGDLSVYWYQQSLDQGLQFLIQYYNGEERAKGNILERFSAQQFPDLHSELNLSSLELGDSALYFCASSVGADPRGDGYTFGSGTRLTVV.

V is TRBV9 and J is TRBJ2-5; D is possibly TRBD1 (5 bases). Trimming left V 2 bases short and J 3 bases short, with 11 bases between. This CDR3 contains 14 residues. Per germline, CDR1 SGDLS and CDR2 YYNGEE. CDR3 loop: CASSVQAREETQYF. The CDR3 region has the DNA TGTGCCAGCAGCGTCCAGGCCAGGGAAGAGACCCAGTACTTC.

The sample holds many counts of this clonotype. This chain joins TRBV6-6 and TRBJ1-5, with TRBD1 as a possible D gene (5 bases). V lost 5 bases and J lost 2, with 13 bases in between. The germline CDR1 and CDR2 sequences are MNHNY and SVGAGI (reference sequence). The length of the CDR3 is 15 residues. The CDR3: CASSQGLVGNQPQHF. The CDR3 coding sequence is TGTGCCAGCAGTCAGGGACTAGTTGGCAATCAGCCCCAGCATTTT.

This clonotype was counted between two and nine times. The gene calls are TRBV18 and TRBJ1-5; possibly TRBD1 for D (5 bases). V lost 0 bases and J 9 bases, leaving 6 bases between the germline ends. The CDR3 is 12 amino acids. CDR1 and CDR2 from the germline V gene are KGHSH and LQKENI. The DNA of the CDR3 is TGTGCCAGCTCACCACCGGGGGGGCCCCAGCATTTT. Translated: CASSPPGGPQHF.

The table lists this clonotype with many counts. The V call is TRBV24-1, the J call TRBJ2-1; a possible D gene is TRBD1 (6 bases). The ends were cut back, 0 bases at V and 6 bases at J, with 20 bases in the middle. Germline assignment: CDR1 KGHDR and CDR2 SFDVKD. This CDR3 has 18 amino acids. The CDR3 here is CATSDLRSQGLSGNEQFF. DNA of the CDR3: TGTGCCACCAGTGATTTGCGATCCCAGGGGCTCTCGGGCAATGAGCAGTTCTTC.

The rearrangement joins TRBV9 to TRBJ1-2, with a possible D match to TRBD1 (6 bases). The germline gives CDR1 SGDLS, CDR2 YYNGEE. CDR3 length equals 14 residues. Trimming removed 7 bases at V and 2 bases at J, with 15 bases between. The CDR3 spells CASGRETGNYGYTF. The CDR3 DNA is TGTGCCAGCGGAAGAGAAACAGGGAACTATGGCTACACCTTC.

This clonotype has a handful of counts. The J gene is TRBJ1-2, the V gene TRBV7-2; D remains unclear. Germline values: CDR1 SGHTA, CDR2 FQGNSA. Trimming stripped 3 bases from V and 2 bases from J, with 13 bases between. CDR3 length: 15 amino acids. The CDR3 coding sequence is TGTGCCAGCAGCTTTGGTGTAGGAGGCAACTATGGCTACACCTTC. It codes for CASSFGVGGNYGYTF.

This clonotype was found a few times. The V call is TRBV12-3 or TRBV12-4, the J call TRBJ2-5; D is possibly TRBD2 (5 bases). CDR3 length equals 13 residues. The V and J ends lost 2 bases and 5 bases respectively, with 9 bases between them. The CDR3 DNA reads TGTGCCAGCAGTTTAAGCGGCTTGGAGACCCAGTACTTC. Translation gives CASSLSGLETQYF.

This clonotype was recorded at least ten times. The chain links TRBV7-3 to TRBJ2-3; D is uncertain. Deletions cut 5 bases from V and 6 bases from J, with 9 bases between. Germline loops: CDR1 SGHTA, CDR2 FQGTGA. CDR3 size: 12 residues. CDR3 region: CASSDRRDTQYF. The CDR3 coding sequence is TGTGCCAGCAGCGACCGCCGGGATACGCAGTATTTT. The full variable domain, rest sourced from reference TRBV7-3 and TRBJ2-3, is GAGVSQTPSNKVTEKGKYVELRCDPISGHTALYWYRQSLGQGPEFLIYFQGTGAADDSGLPNDRFFAVRPEGSVSTLKIQRTERGDSAVYLCASSDRRDTQYFGPGTRLTVL.

The rearrangement joins TRBV9 to TRBJ2-1; no definite D call. V shed 0 bases and J shed 10 bases, with 11 bases lying between them. Germline V gene sequence: CDR1 SGDLS, CDR2 YYNGEE. This CDR3 has 13 amino acids. The CDR3 bases are TGTGCCAGCAGCGTAGGGCCCGACGGAGAGCAGTTCTTC. Amino acids: CASSVGPDGEQFF.

The rearrangement links TRBV12-3 or TRBV12-4 to TRBJ2-4; no definite D call. Trimming took off 5 bases at V and 3 bases at J, with 17 bases between the two ends. This CDR3 has 16 amino acids. This chain's CDR3 is CASSRASAIVKNIQYF. In DNA form, the CDR3 reads TGTGCCAGCAGTCGGGCCTCAGCAATAGTCAAAAACATTCAGTACTTC.

This chain uses TRBV5-1 with TRBJ1-2; 10 nucleotides match TRBD1. Germline lookup yields CDR1 SGHRS and CDR2 YFSETQ. The CDR3 contains 14 residues. V dropped 0 bases and J dropped 6; count of bases not matched to a gene: 2. CDR3 loop: CASSLVGTGDGYTF. DNA of the CDR3: TGCGCCAGCAGCTTGGTTGGGACAGGGGATGGCTACACCTTC.

Many counts were recorded for this clonotype. The rearrangement links TRBV9 to TRBJ1-1; maybe TRBD1 (5 bases). The CDR3 spans 12 residues. V shed 3 bases and J shed 8 bases, with 11 bases lying between them. From germline, CDR1 is SGDLS and CDR2 YYNGEE. The CDR3 loop reads CASSGLGREAFF. CDR3 bases: TGTGCCAGCAGCGGCCTGGGACGGGAAGCTTTCTTT.